These T cell receptor beta chains were read from a single sample in a study of a mutant IDH1 vaccine in newly diagnosed glioma. Their recognized antigens are unknown. Profiled with immunoSEQ multiplex PCR; TCRdb holds only in-frame clones, not every one. The data show approximately 57,000 clones, approximately 86% seen once. Here the sequenced sample was PBMCs, taken from a glioma patient whose treatment included an IDH1 peptide vaccine. The receptors were sampled from a woman between 18 and 29 years old with glioma. Some clones in this sample may be carry-over from other donors' samples. CDR3s include the opening cysteine and the closing phenylalanine or tryptophan. The D gene is left open where the match is weak. Rows give clone size only sometimes, using once, few, many, or a class for an expanded clone.

J	V	D	size	CDR3	DNA
TRBJ2-7	TRBV6-5	NA	NA	CASSYSSQGYEQYF	TGTGCCAGCAGTTACTCGTCCCAGGGCTACGAGCAGTACTTC
TRBJ1-3	TRBV28	NA	NA	CASSLGAGRDVGNTIYF	TGTGCCAGCAGTTTAGGGGCAGGCCGAGACGTTGGAAACACCATATATTTT
TRBJ2-7	TRBV27	NA	NA	CASSLSGRGGNEQYF	TGTGCCAGCAGTTTATCGGGCAGGGGAGGGAACGAGCAGTACTTC
TRBJ1-5	TRBV10-1	NA	NA	CASNNAGQPQHF	TGCGCCAGCAACAACGCAGGCCAGCCCCAGCATTTT
TRBJ1-4	TRBV25-1	NA	NA	CASRLGVEEKLFF	TGTGCCAGCAGGTTAGGGGTTGAGGAAAAACTGTTTTTT
TRBJ1-1	TRBV5-1	TRBD1	NA	CASSTLTGATEAFF	TGCGCCAGCAGCACCCTCACAGGGGCCACTGAAGCTTTCTTT
TRBJ1-1	TRBV4-1	NA	NA	CASSPGGNTEAFF	TGCGCCAGCAGCCCGGGAGGGAACACTGAAGCTTTCTTT
TRBJ2-1	TRBV5-8	NA	NA	CASSLDNGIRTNEQFF	TGTGCCAGCAGCTTGGACAACGGGATACGCACCAATGAGCAGTTCTTC
TRBJ2-1	TRBV29-1	TRBD2	NA	CSVRRLAVSSYNEQFF	TGCAGCGTTCGGAGACTAGCGGTAAGCTCCTACAATGAGCAGTTCTTC
TRBJ2-6	TRBV4-3	NA	once	CASSHQSGAGANVLTF	TGCGCCAGCAGCCACCAATCAGGGGCTGGGGCCAACGTCCTGACTTTC
TRBJ1-5	TRBV18	TRBD1	few	CASSLGGQANQPQHF	TGTGCCAGCTCACTTGGGGGACAGGCGAATCAGCCCCAGCATTTT
TRBJ2-7	TRBV6-5	TRBD2	once	CASSYSRSGGGNEQYF	TGTGCCAGCAGTTACTCGAGGTCGGGGGGTGGCAACGAGCAGTACTTC
TRBJ1-1	TRBV7-2	TRBD1	NA	CASSPLTGGGTEAFF	TGTGCCAGCAGCCCGTTGACAGGGGGCGGAACTGAAGCTTTCTTT